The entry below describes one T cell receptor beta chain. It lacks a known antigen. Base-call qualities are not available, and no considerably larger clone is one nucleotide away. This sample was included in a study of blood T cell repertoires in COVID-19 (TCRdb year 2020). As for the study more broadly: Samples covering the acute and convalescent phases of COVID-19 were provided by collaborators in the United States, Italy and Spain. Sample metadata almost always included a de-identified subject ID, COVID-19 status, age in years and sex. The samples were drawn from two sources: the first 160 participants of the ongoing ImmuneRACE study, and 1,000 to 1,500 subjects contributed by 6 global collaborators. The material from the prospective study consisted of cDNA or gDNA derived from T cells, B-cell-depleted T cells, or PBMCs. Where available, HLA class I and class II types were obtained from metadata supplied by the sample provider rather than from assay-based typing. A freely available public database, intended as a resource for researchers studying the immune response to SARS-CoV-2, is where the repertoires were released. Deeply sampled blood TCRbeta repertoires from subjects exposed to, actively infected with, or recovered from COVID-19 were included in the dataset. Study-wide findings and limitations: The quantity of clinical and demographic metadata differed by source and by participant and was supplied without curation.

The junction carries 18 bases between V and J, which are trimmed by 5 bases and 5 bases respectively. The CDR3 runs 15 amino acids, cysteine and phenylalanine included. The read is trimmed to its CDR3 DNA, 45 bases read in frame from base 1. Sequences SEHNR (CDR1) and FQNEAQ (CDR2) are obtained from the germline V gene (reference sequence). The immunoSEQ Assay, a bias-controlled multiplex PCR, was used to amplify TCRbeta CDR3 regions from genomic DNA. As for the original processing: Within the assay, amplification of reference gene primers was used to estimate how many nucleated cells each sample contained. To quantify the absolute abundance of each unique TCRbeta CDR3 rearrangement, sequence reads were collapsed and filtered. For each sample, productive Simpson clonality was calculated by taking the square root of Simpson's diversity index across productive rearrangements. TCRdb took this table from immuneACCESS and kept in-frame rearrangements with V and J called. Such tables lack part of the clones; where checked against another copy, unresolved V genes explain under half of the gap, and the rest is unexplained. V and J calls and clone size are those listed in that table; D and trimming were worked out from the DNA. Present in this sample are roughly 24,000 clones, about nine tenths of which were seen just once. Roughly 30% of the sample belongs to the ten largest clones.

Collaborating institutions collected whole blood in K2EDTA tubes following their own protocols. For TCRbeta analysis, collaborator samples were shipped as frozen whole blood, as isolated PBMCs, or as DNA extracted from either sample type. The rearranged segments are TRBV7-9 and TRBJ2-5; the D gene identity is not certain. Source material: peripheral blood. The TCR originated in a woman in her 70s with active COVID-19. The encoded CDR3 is CASSKRSASGETQYF. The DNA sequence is TGTGCCAGCAGCAAAAGGAGCGCGAGTGGGGAGACCCAGTACTTC.